This note documents a single TCR beta chain sequence. The CDR3 is 14 amino acids. CDR1 is LNHDA, CDR2 SQIVND, per germline (reference sequence). The ends were cut back, 11 bases at V and 1 base at J, with 17 bases in the middle. This record belongs to a study of blood T cell repertoires in COVID-19. On the study more broadly: T cells, B-cell-depleted T cells, or PBMCs provided the cDNA or gDNA that served as material.

Here immunoSEQ multiplex PCR was the method, and the copy in TCRdb shows in-frame clones only, minus some. The repertoire holds roughly 320,000 clones, with around 87% as singletons. The sample was peripheral blood. The receptor was isolated from a man between 65 and 85 years old with acute or convalescent COVID-19. The chain links TRBV19 to TRBJ1-1; D is unclear. This chain's CDR3 is CAVNQGGGNTEAFF. The CDR3 DNA is TGTGCCGTCAACCAAGGTGGAGGGAACACTGAAGCTTTCTTT.